These 15 T cell receptor beta chains originate from one sample sequenced in a study of shared clonotypes between healthy human individuals. The method was immunoSEQ multiplex PCR; TCRdb's version includes in-frame clones alone and lacks a portion of them. This table holds some 490,000 clones, almost 80% found once. The sample comprised PBMCs. These receptors were obtained from a woman aged 40 to 50 in good health. Some clones in this sample may be carry-over from other donors' samples.

Many counts were recorded for this clone. The chain employs TRBV6-5 and TRBJ2-1; D uncertain. Trimming shortened V by 3 bases and J by 8 bases, and 14 bases separated the two germline ends. This CDR3 region has 14 residues. Germline V gene data show CDR1 as MNHEY and CDR2 as SVGAGI. CDR3 nucleotides: TGTGCCAGCAGTTATGATAGGGAACTCTATGAGCAGTTCTTC. Translated: CASSYDRELYEQFF.

This clone was seen only a few times. The gene calls are TRBV19 and TRBJ1-5; TRBD1 is a possible D gene (5 bases). The V end lost 10 bases, the J end lost 7 bases, and 20 bases lay between the germline ends. The CDR3 runs 14 residues. Germline loops: CDR1 LNHDA, CDR2 SQIVND (reference sequence). CDR3 bases: TGTGCCACCAGTTCACTGCCGGGGGGGCAGCCCCAGCATTTT. Translated, it gives CATSSLPGGQPQHF.

This chain uses TRBV10-3 with TRBJ2-7; no clear D. The germline gives CDR1 ENHRY, CDR2 SYGVKD. The length of the CDR3 is 10 residues. CDR3 in amino acids: CAPPGYEQYF. In nucleotides, the CDR3 is TGTGCACCTCCCGGCTACGAGCAGTACTTC.

The V and J genes are TRBV4-3 and TRBJ1-3; D unclear. CDR1 LGHNA and CDR2 YSLEER come from the germline V gene. V dropped 4 bases and J dropped 2 bases, with 9 bases sitting between them. The CDR3 is made up of 14 amino acids. The DNA for the CDR3 is TGCGCCAGCAGCCCCCCCGGTCCTGGAAACACCATATATTTT. Amino acid sequence: CASSPPGPGNTIYF.

The chain recombines TRBV5-1 with TRBJ2-1; D unclear. The CDR3 loop spans 20 amino acids. V was shortened by 1 base and J by 2 bases, with 25 bases between the two germline ends. Germline-derived CDR1 and CDR2 are SGHRS and YFSETQ. The CDR3: CASSLSLFIGIGVTYNEQFF. CDR3 nucleotides: TGCGCCAGCAGCTTGTCACTGTTTATCGGTATCGGAGTTACCTACAATGAGCAGTTCTTC.

This rearrangement joins TRBV5-1 to TRBJ1-4, with 9 bases identical to TRBD1. CDR1 and CDR2 (germline): SGHRS, YFSETQ. The junction had 5 bases not matched to a gene; V was cut back by 3 bases and J by 8 bases. The CDR3 runs 14 residues. The DNA for the CDR3 is TGCGCCAGCAGCTCTACGACAGGGGGGGAAAAACTGTTTTTT. Protein sequence: CASSSTTGGEKLFF.

This chain links TRBV4-2 with TRBJ1-3; TRBD1 might be the D (5 bases). V gave up 3 bases and J gave up 0 bases, with 12 bases separating them. This CDR3 region has 16 residues. CDR1 and CDR2 from the germline V gene are LGHNA and YNFKEQ. Written as DNA, the CDR3 is TGTGCCAGCAGCCAGGGGGGAGAACTCTCTGGAAACACCATATATTTT. Translating it yields CASSQGGELSGNTIYF.

This clone was detected once. V gene TRBV12-5 combines with J gene TRBJ2-1; 9 positions agree with TRBD1. This CDR3 is 18 amino acids long. The trim removed 0 bases at V and 7 bases at J, leaving 13 bases unmatched. Germline CDR1 reads LGHNT; CDR2 reads FRNRAP. The DNA of the CDR3 is TGTGCTAGTGGTTTGGTACTTGCCCTAGGGGACAGGGTAAATGAGCAGTTCTTC. This codes for CASGLVLALGDRVNEQFF.

The V and J genes are TRBV2 and TRBJ2-6, with D perhaps TRBD1 (6 bases). The CDR3 has 16 amino acids. Trimming removed 5 bases at V and 1 base at J, with 12 bases between. Germline CDR1 is SNHLY and CDR2 is FYNNEI. The CDR3 nucleotides read TGTGCCAGCAGTCAGGGTAGGGGGTCTGGGGCCAACGTCCTGACTTTC. Amino acid sequence: CASSQGRGSGANVLTF.

This chain joins TRBV5-6 and TRBJ2-5; the D gene is possibly TRBD2 (6 bases). Trimming took 0 bases from V and 11 from J, leaving 20 bases between them. The CDR3 spans 15 residues. The germline CDR1 and CDR2 sequences are SGHDT and YYEEEE. This CDR3 is CASSLADGRRGEQYF. CDR3 sequence (DNA): TGTGCCAGCAGCTTGGCCGACGGGAGAAGGGGTGAGCAGTACTTC.

A note on this clone: A much larger clone sits a single nucleotide away, making a read error possible. The J gene is TRBJ2-5, the V gene TRBV11-2, with 12 bases that match TRBD2. The CDR3 spans 14 residues. After removal of 5 bases from V and 5 bases from J, the junction contained 3 bases not matched to a gene. Germline V CDR1 and CDR2: SGHAT, FQNNGV. As DNA, the CDR3 is TGTGCCAGCAGCCGACTAGCGGGAGTGGAGACCCAGTACTTC. Its protein product is CASSRLAGVETQYF.

The count of this clone is one. The chain couples TRBV5-8 to TRBJ2-2; 9 nucleotides match TRBD1. Germline-derived CDR1 and CDR2 are SGHTS and YDEGEE. The CDR3 extends over 15 amino acids. With 4 bases clipped from V and 4 bases from J, the junction kept 5 bases outside the gene matches. DNA of the CDR3: TGTGCCAGCAGCATGGGGACAGGGCCCACCGGGGAGCTGTTTTTT. Translated: CASSMGTGPTGELFF.

The chain is built from TRBV5-1 and TRBJ2-1, with 11 positions matching TRBD2. The V and J ends lost 2 bases and 7 bases, in that order; junction bases with no gene match: 5. In germline, CDR1 is SGHRS, CDR2 YFSETQ. This CDR3 contains 15 residues. The CDR3 region is CASSLLAGAGNEQFF. The CDR3 DNA reads TGCGCCAGCAGCTTACTAGCGGGAGCAGGGAATGAGCAGTTCTTC.

V and J are TRBV11-2 and TRBJ2-2, with D unresolved. Deletions cut 5 bases from V and 6 bases from J, with 10 bases between. The CDR3 loop spans 13 amino acids. Germline V gives CDR1 SGHAT, CDR2 FQNNGV. The chain's CDR3 is CASSASRAGELFF. The CDR3 DNA follows: TGTGCCAGCAGCGCCAGCCGGGCCGGGGAGCTGTTTTTT.

The genes are TRBV28 and TRBJ1-1, with D hard to call. Trimming removed 7 bases at V and 2 bases at J, with 14 bases between. Germline CDR1 MDHEN, CDR2 SYDVKM. CDR3 length: 14 residues. CDR3: CASNLYAKNTEAFF. The CDR3 bases are TGTGCCAGCAACCTATACGCGAAAAACACTGAAGCTTTCTTT.